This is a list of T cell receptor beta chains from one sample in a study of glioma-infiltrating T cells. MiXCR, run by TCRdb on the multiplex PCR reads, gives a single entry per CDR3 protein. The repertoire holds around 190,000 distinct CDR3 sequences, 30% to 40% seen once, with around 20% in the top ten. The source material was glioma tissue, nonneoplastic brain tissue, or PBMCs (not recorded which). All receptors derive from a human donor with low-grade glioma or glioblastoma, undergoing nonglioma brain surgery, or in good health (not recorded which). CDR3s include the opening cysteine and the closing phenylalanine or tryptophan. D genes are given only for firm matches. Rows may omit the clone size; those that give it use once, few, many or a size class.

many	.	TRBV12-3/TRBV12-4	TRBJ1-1	CASSLRGSLIAFF	TGTGCCAGCAGTTTACGCGGATCCCTTATAGCTTTCTTT
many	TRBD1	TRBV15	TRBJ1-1	CATSKYRDRNTEAFF	TGTGCCACCAGCAAATACCGGGACAGGAACACTGAAGCTTTCTTT
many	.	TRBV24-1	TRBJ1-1	CATSDWEAGTSTEAFF	TGTGCCACCAGTGACTGGGAGGCAGGCACATCGACTGAAGCTTTCTTT
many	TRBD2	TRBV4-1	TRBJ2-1	CASSQVLAVYNEQFF	TGCGCCAGCAGCCAAGTACTAGCGGTCTACAATGAGCAGTTCTTC
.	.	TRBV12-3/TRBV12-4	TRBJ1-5	CASSLGNGLNQPQHF	TGTGCCAGCAGTTTGGGGAATGGGCTTAATCAGCCCCAGCATTTT
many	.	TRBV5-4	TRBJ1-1	CASSLAGAGNTEAFF	TGTGCCAGCAGCTTGGCCGGGGCGGGGAACACTGAAGCTTTCTTT
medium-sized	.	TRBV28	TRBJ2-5	CASSTSSETQYF	TGTGCCAGCAGTACTAGTTCAGAGACCCAGTACTTC
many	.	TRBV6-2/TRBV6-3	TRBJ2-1	CASSFRSISYNEQFF	TGTGCCAGCAGTTTTCGCTCGATCTCCTACAATGAGCAGTTCTTC
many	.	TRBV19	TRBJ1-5	CASNRGDSNQPQHF	TGTGCCAGTAACCGGGGGGACAGCAATCAGCCCCAGCATTTT
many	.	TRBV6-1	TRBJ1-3	CASRQGFTGNTIYF	TGTGCCAGCCGTCAGGGTTTCACCGGAAACACCATATATTTT
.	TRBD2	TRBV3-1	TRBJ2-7	CASSQEASGKGEQYF	TGTGCCAGCAGCCAAGAGGCTAGCGGAAAAGGCGAGCAGTACTTC
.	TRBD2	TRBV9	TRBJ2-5	CASSETSGEKTQYF	TGTGCCAGCAGCGAGACTAGCGGGGAGAAGACCCAGTACTTC
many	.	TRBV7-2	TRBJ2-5	CASSPFIETQYF	TGTGCCAGCAGCCCGTTTATAGAGACCCAGTACTTC
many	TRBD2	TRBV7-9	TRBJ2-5	CASSSGTSGRETQYF	TGTGCCAGCAGCTCAGGGACTAGCGGGCGCGAGACCCAGTACTTC
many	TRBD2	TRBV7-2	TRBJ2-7	CASSVSGSYYEQYF	TGTGCCAGCAGCGTTAGCGGGAGCTACTACGAGCAGTACTTC
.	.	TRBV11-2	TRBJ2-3	CASSLDPTEADTQYF	TGTGCCAGCAGCTTAGATCCGACAGAGGCAGATACGCAGTATTTT
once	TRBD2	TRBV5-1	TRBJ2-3	CASGLPSGRADTDTQYF	TGCGCCAGCGGCTTACCTAGCGGGAGGGCTGACACAGATACGCAGTATTTT
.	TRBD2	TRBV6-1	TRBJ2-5	CASSLLAGGLFAETQYF	TGTGCCAGCAGCCTACTAGCGGGAGGACTATTCGCAGAGACCCAGTACTTC
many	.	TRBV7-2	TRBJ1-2	CASSWFRDTAVSGGYTF	TGTGCCAGCAGCTGGTTCCGGGACACCGCTGTTTCGGGTGGCTACACCTTC
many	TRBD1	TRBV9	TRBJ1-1	CASSATTGSPRRVF	TGTGCCAGCAGCGCGACGACAGGGTCCCCCCGGCGAGTCTTT
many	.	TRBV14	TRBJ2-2	CASSPVLSTGELFF	TGTGCCAGCAGCCCTGTACTAAGCACCGGGGAGCTGTTTTTT
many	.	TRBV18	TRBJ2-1	CASSPVASSYNEQFF	TGTGCCAGCTCACCAGTCGCCAGCAGCTACAATGAGCAGTTCTTC
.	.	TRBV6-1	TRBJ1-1	CASSKGGTKAFF	TGTGCCAGCAGTAAGGGAGGCACTAAAGCTTTCTTT
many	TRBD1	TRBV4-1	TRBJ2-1	CASSQDTVGTGGLYNEQFF	TGCGCCAGCAGCCAAGATACCGTGGGGACAGGGGGGCTTTACAATGAGCAGTTCTTC
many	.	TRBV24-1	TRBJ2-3	CATSDGGGALDTQYF	TGTGCCACCAGTGATGGAGGGGGAGCGTTGGATACGCAGTATTTT
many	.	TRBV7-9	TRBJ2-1	CASSPRATNSYNEQFF	TGTGCCAGCAGCCCGAGGGCGACCAACTCCTACAATGAGCAGTTCTTC
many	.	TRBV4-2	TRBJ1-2	CASSQQGIGGYTF	TGTGCCAGCAGCCAACAGGGAATAGGTGGCTACACCTTC
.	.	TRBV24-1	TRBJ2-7	CATSDPRGIGQYF	TGTGCCACCAGTGACCCACGGGGTATTGGGCAGTACTTC
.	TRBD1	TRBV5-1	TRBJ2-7	CASSLGGRSYEQYF	TGCGCCAGCAGCTTAGGGGGCAGATCCTACGAGCAGTACTTC
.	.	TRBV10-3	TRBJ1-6	CAISETGTTNSPLHF	TGTGCCATCAGTGAAACCGGGACGACCAATTCACCCCTCCACTTT
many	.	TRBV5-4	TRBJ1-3	CASSSTGAGNTIYF	TGTGCCAGCAGCTCGACAGGCGCGGGAAACACCATATATTTT
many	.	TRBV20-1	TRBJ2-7	CSARVPGNADEQYF	TGCAGTGCTAGAGTCCCGGGGAATGCGGACGAGCAGTACTTC
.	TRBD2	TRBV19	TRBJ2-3	CASIRTSGSPDTQYF	TGTGCCAGTATTCGCACTAGCGGGAGCCCAGATACGCAGTATTTT
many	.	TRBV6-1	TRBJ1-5	CASSPSAGNQPQHF	TGTGCCAGCAGTCCTTCCGCGGGTAATCAGCCCCAGCATTTT
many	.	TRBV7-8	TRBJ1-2	CASSLGQKYGYTF	TGTGCCAGCAGCTTAGGACAGAAATATGGCTACACCTTC
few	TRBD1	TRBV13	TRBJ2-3	CASSPGQDPDTQYF	TGTGCCAGCAGCCCCGGACAGGACCCAGATACGCAGTATTTT
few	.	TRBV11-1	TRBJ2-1	CASSRSVDNEQFF	TGTGCCAGCAGCCGTTCCGTAGACAATGAGCAGTTCTTC
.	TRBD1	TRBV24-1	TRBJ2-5	CVTSDYRDRGFRETQYF	TGTGTCACCAGTGATTACCGGGACAGGGGGTTCCGGGAGACCCAGTACTTC
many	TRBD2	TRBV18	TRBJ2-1	CASSPGLAGGPDNEQFF	TGTGCCAGCTCACCAGGACTAGCGGGAGGGCCCGACAATGAGCAGTTCTTC